Sequencing of this T cell receptor (beta chain) was carried out in a study of T cell responses to AZD1222 COVID-19 vaccine. Study-level points and caveats: Close to half of spike-specific TCRs reportedly recognize unmutated variant regions.

Of note for this clone: Its antigen is unidentified.

The V gene end was trimmed by 6 bases and the J gene end by 6 bases; junction bases not matched to a gene: 9. This CDR3 contains 14 residues. Germline V CDR1 and CDR2: MNHNY, SVGAGI (reference sequence). This table comes from immunoSEQ multiplex PCR, and its TCRdb copy is limited to in-frame clones, with some not included. The table includes 100,000 to 110,000 clones, around 90% detected once. This TCR was sampled from an adult in good health. Sequenced here: peripheral blood, sampled on day 0 of AZD1222 vaccination. The gene calls are TRBV6-6 and TRBJ2-7; TRBD2 matches 9 bases. CDR3 DNA: TGTGCCAGCAGCCCCTTAGCGGGAGATTCCGAGCAGTACTTC. This gives the protein CASSPLAGDSEQYF.